Listed here are 3 T cell receptor beta chains from one sample, sequenced in a study of T cell changes during pregnancy in multiple sclerosis. Generated by immunoSEQ multiplex PCR, the TCRdb table keeps only in-frame clones and is missing some. Here the sample spans under 50,000 clones, 93% being singletons. The sample was CD8+ T cells from peripheral blood mononuclear cells, taken in the third trimester of pregnancy. The receptors derive from a female donor with multiple sclerosis, enrolled in a pregnancy study.

The J gene is TRBJ2-5, the V gene TRBV10-3; TRBD2 aligns across 11 bases. Germline V CDR1 and CDR2: ENHRY, SYGVKD. Trimming cost V 5 bases and J 1 base; bases outside gene matches: 3. This CDR3 spans 15 amino acids. The CDR3 here is CAISTSGGIQETQYF. In DNA, the CDR3 is TGTGCCATCAGTACTAGCGGGGGAATCCAAGAGACCCAGTACTTC.

The chain links TRBV6-5 to TRBJ2-3; 7 bases are shared with TRBD1. J lost 5 bases, V lost 2 bases, and 4 bases had no gene match. This CDR3 is 14 amino acids long. Germline V gene data show CDR1 as MNHEY and CDR2 as SVGAGI. CDR3 coding DNA: TGTGCCAGCAGTTACGGACAGGCGAGAGATACGCAGTATTTT. It translates to CASSYGQARDTQYF.

V gene TRBV9 combines with J gene TRBJ2-1; D is unresolved. V lost 2 bases to trimming and J lost 0 bases, with 9 bases between them. CDR1 and CDR2 from the germline V gene are SGDLS and YYNGEE. The CDR3 covers 15 residues. The CDR3 DNA reads TGTGCCAGCAGCGTGTGGAGTAGCTCCTACAATGAGCAGTTCTTC. It is translated as CASSVWSSSYNEQFF.